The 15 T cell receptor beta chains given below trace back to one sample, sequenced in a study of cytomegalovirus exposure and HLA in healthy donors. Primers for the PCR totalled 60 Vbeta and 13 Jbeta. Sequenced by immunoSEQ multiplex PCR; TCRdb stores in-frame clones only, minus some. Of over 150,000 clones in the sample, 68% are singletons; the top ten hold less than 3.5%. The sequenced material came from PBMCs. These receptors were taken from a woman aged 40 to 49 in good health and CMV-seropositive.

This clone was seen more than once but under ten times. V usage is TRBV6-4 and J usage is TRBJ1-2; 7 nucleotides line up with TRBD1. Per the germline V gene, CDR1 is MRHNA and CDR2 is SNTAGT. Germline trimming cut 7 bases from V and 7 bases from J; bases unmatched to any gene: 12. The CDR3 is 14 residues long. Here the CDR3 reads CASTPETGVGGYTF. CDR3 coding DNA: TGTGCCAGCACCCCAGAAACAGGGGTAGGTGGCTACACCTTC.

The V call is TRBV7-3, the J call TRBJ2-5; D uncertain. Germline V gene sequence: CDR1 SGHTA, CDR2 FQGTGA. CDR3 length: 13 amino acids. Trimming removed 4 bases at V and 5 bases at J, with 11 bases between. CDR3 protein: CASSYSGEETQYF. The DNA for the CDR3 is TGTGCCAGCAGCTATAGTGGTGAGGAGACCCAGTACTTC.

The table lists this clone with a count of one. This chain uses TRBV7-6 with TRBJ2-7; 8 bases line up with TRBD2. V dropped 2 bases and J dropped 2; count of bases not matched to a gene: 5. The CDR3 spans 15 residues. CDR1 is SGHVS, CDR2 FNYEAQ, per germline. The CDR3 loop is CASSLSGSGTYEQYF. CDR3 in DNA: TGTGCCAGCAGCTTATCTGGTAGCGGGACCTACGAGCAGTACTTC.

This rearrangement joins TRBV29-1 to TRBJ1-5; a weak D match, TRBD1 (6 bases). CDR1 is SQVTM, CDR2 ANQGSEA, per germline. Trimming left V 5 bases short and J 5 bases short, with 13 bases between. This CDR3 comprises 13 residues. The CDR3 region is CSVRQEWDQPQHF. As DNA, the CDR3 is TGCAGCGTTAGACAGGAATGGGATCAGCCCCAGCATTTT.

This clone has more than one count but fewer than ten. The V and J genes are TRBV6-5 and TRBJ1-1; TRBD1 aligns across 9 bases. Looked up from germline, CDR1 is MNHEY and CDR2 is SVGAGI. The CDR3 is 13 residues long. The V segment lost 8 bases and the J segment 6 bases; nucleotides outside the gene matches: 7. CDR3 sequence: CASVGQGSSEAFF. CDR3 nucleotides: TGTGCCAGCGTCGGACAGGGGAGCTCTGAAGCTTTCTTT.

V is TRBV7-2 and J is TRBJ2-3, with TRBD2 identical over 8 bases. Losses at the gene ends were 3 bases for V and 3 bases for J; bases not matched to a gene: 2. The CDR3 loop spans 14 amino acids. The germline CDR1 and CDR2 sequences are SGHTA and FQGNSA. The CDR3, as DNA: TGTGCCAGCAGCTTTAGCGGGGTAACAGATACGCAGTATTTT. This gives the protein CASSFSGVTDTQYF. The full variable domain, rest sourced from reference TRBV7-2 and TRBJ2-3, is GAGVSQSPSNKVTEKGKDVELRCDPISGHTALYWYRQSLGQGLEFLIYFQGNSAPDKSGLPSDRFSAERTGGSVSTLTIQRTQQEDSAVYLCASSFSGVTDTQYFGPGTRLTVL.

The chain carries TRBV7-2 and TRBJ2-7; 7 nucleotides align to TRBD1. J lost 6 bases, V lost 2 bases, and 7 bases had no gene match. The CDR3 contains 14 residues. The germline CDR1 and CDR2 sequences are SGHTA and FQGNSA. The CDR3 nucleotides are TGTGCCAGCAGCTTACGACAGGGTCGAAGCGAGCAGTACTTC. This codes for CASSLRQGRSEQYF.

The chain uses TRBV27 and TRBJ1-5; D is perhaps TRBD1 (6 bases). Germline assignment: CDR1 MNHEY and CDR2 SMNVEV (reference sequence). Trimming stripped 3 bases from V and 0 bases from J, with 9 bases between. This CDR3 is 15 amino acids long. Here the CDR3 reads CASSFQGHSNQPQHF. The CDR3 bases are TGTGCCAGCAGTTTCCAGGGGCATAGCAATCAGCCCCAGCATTTT.

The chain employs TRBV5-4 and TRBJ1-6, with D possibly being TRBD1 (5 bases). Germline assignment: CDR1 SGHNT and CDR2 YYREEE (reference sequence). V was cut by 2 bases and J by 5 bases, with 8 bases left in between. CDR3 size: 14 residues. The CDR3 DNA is TGTGCCAGCAGCTTTGACAGAGATAATTCACCCCTCCACTTT. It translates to CASSFDRDNSPLHF.

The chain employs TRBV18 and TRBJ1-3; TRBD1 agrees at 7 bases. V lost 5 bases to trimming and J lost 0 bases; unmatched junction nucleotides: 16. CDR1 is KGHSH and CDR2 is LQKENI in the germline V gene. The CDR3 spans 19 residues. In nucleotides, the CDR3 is TGTGCCAGCTCAAGACGACAGGGCTACGAACGAGACTCTGGAAACACCATATATTTT. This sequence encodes CASSRRQGYERDSGNTIYF.

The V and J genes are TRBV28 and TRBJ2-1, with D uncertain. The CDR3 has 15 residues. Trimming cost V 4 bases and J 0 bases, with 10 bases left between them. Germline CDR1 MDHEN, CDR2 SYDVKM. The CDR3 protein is CASSSGGSSYNEQFF. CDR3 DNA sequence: TGTGCCAGCAGTTCTGGCGGAAGCTCCTACAATGAGCAGTTCTTC.

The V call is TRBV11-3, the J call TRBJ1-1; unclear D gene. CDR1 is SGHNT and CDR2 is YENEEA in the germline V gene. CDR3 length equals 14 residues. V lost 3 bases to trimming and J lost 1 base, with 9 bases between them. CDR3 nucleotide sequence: TGTGCCAGCAGCTTCGGTGGTCGGAACACTGAAGCTTTCTTT. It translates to CASSFGGRNTEAFF.

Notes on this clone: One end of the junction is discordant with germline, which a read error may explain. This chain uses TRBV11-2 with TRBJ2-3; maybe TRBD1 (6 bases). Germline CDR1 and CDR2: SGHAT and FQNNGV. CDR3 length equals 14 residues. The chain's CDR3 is CATSDRSSTDTQYF. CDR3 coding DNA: TGCGCTACCTCAGACAGGTCCAGCACAGATACGCAGTATTTT.

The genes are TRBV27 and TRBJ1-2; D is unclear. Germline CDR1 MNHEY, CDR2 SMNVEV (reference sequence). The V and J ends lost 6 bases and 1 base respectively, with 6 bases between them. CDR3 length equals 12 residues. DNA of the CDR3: TGTGCCAGCAGCCAGTATAACTATGGCTACACCTTC. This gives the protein CASSQYNYGYTF.

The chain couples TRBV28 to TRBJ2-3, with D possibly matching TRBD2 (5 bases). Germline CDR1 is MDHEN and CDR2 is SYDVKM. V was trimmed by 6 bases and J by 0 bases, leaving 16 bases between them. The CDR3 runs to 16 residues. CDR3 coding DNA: TGTGCCAGCAGCCTGGCAAGCGGACCTAGCACAGATACGCAGTATTTT. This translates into CASSLASGPSTDTQYF.